The text below deals with one T cell receptor beta chain. Its antigen remains unidentified. In germline, CDR1 is LGHNA, CDR2 YSLEER. V dropped 4 bases and J dropped 1; count of bases not matched to a gene: 5. The CDR3 totals 15 residues. This record belongs to a study of cytomegalovirus exposure and HLA in healthy donors. Repertoires were generated with immunoSEQ multiplex PCR, while TCRdb's copy carries only in-frame clones and drops some. Seen here are roughly 180,000 clones, approximately 80% observed once, and the top ten hold roughly 6.5%. Regarding the study as a whole: Rare TCR sequences predominated, though certain public TCRs were found in many donors.

The origin of this receptor is a man between 18 and 35 years old in good health and CMV-seropositive. V gene TRBV4-3 combines with J gene TRBJ2-3, with 7 bases fitting TRBD2. The sample comprised PBMCs. The CDR3 reads CASSPGEGRTDTQYF. CDR3 sequence (DNA): TGCGCCAGCAGCCCGGGGGAGGGGCGCACAGATACGCAGTATTTT.